Below are 27 T cell receptor beta chains sequenced from a single sample in a study of T-cell memory formation after mild COVID-19. Each CDR3 protein is one row after TCRdb ran MiXCR on the 5' RACE reads. The sample carries a few hundred thousand distinct CDR3 sequences, under 20% recorded once. The sequenced sample consisted of PBMCs or a T cell subset sorted from them (not recorded which). The source of these receptors is a man aged 18 to 29 who had mild COVID-19 (a few samples of this study predate the infection). Cell type and time point are not known.

The V and J genes are TRBV2 and TRBJ1-6; 7 bases agree with TRBD1. The germline V gene has CDR1 SNHLY and CDR2 FYNNEI. This CDR3 is 15 amino acids long. The V segment lost 9 bases and the J segment 6 bases; nucleotides outside the gene matches: 11. The CDR3 nucleotides are TGTGCCAGAGGGAGGGGGCGAGAGGGTAATTCACCCCTCCACTTT. Protein sequence: CARGRGREGNSPLHF.

This chain links TRBV20-1 with TRBJ1-1, with TRBD1 matching over 7 bases. This CDR3 region has 15 residues. The J segment lost 1 base and the V segment lost 1 base, leaving 6 bases of the junction unmatched. Germline V lookup: CDR1 DFQATT, CDR2 SNEGSKA (reference sequence). Written as DNA, the CDR3 is TGCAGTGCTAGAGGCATCAGGGGGAAGAACACTGAAGCTTTCTTT. This codes for CSARGIRGKNTEAFF.

This chain connects TRBV24-1 to TRBJ2-3; D is uncertain. The CDR3 is 13 amino acids. V lost 3 bases and J 4 bases, leaving 7 bases between the germline ends. Germline-derived CDR1 and CDR2 are KGHDR and SFDVKD. The CDR3 DNA follows: TGTGCCACCAGTGATGACGCCTCAGATACGCAGTATTTT. Translating it yields CATSDDASDTQYF.

The genes are TRBV4-2 and TRBJ2-2; D not resolved. Trimming cost V 0 bases and J 0 bases, with 8 bases left between them. CDR3 length: 16 residues. Germline loops: CDR1 LGHNA, CDR2 YNFKEQ. The CDR3 DNA follows: TGTGCCAGCAGCCAAGAACCGGCTACGAACACCGGGGAGCTGTTTTTT. Residues: CASSQEPATNTGELFF.

This chain connects TRBV5-5 to TRBJ2-7; 8 nucleotides agree with TRBD1. The CDR3 has 15 amino acids. CDR1 is SGHKS and CDR2 is YYEKEE in the germline V gene (reference sequence). V shed 1 base, J shed 2 bases, and the junction held 5 bases outside the gene matches. CDR3 amino acids: CASSLSVGQAYEQYV. CDR3 bases: TGTGCCAGCAGCTTGTCGGTGGGACAGGCCTACGAGCAGTACGTC.

J is TRBJ2-2 and V is TRBV7-2, with TRBD1 as a possible D gene (5 bases). V was pared by 3 bases and J by 5 bases, with 7 bases between. Germline V CDR1 and CDR2: SGHTA, FQGNSA. The length of the CDR3 is 13 residues. The CDR3 loop is CASSFRQTGELFF. For the CDR3, the DNA is TGTGCCAGCAGCTTCCGACAGACCGGGGAGCTGTTTTTT.

V gene TRBV24-1 combines with J gene TRBJ2-1, with D uncertain. V was shortened by 7 bases and J by 3 bases, with 6 bases between the two germline ends. The germline V gene has CDR1 KGHDR and CDR2 SFDVKD. The CDR3 runs to 12 residues. CDR3 bases: TGTGCCACCAGCGACGGCTACAATGAGCAGTTCTTC. This codes for CATSDGYNEQFF.

This chain connects TRBV9 to TRBJ1-6; no definite D call. The V gene's germline CDR1 is SGDLS and CDR2 YYNGEE. The germline V and J ends were trimmed by 0 bases and 8 bases, with 9 bases remaining between them. CDR3 size: 14 residues. CDR3 amino acids: CASSVAGPDSPLHF. The CDR3 DNA reads as TGTGCCAGCAGCGTAGCAGGACCGGATTCACCCCTCCACTTT.

The chain recombines TRBV5-5 with TRBJ2-7, with D unclear. The V gene lost 2 bases and the J gene lost 2 bases, with 8 bases spanning the gap. The length of the CDR3 is 13 residues. Germline CDR1 is SGHKS and CDR2 is YYEKEE (reference sequence). CDR3 in DNA: TGTGCCAGCAGCTTCTCGGCAGCCTACGAGCAGTACTTC. Its protein product is CASSFSAAYEQYF.

J is TRBJ1-5 and V is TRBV29-1; D is undetermined. The CDR3 extends over 13 amino acids. The V and J ends lost 3 bases and 0 bases respectively, with 6 bases between them. Germline V gene lookup returns CDR1 SQVTM and CDR2 ANQGSEA. The CDR3 reads CSVEFNSNQPQHF. CDR3 in DNA: TGCAGCGTTGAGTTTAATAGCAATCAGCCCCAGCATTTT.

The chain carries TRBV4-3 and TRBJ2-1, with TRBD1 identical over 8 bases. The V gene end was trimmed by 8 bases and the J gene end by 10 bases; junction bases not matched to a gene: 16. This CDR3 region has 15 residues. CDR1 is LGHNA and CDR2 is YSLEER in the germline V gene. The chain's CDR3 is CASSPGAGGWGEQFF. CDR3 coding DNA: TGCGCCAGCTCCCCCGGGGCAGGGGGCTGGGGGGAGCAGTTCTTC.

This chain links TRBV29-1 with TRBJ2-2; D perhaps matches TRBD2 (5 bases). V was pared by 7 bases and J by 4 bases, with 13 bases between. The CDR3 has 13 residues. Looked up from germline, CDR1 is SQVTM and CDR2 is ANQGSEA. CDR3 coding DNA: TGCAGCGGAGTCAATGGGAGCACCGGGGAGCTGTTTTTT. Its translation: CSGVNGSTGELFF.

V and J are TRBV4-1 and TRBJ2-7; no clear D gene. Germline V gene data show CDR1 as MGHRA and CDR2 as YSYEKL. V dropped 2 bases and J dropped 10 bases, with 15 bases sitting between them. This CDR3 is built from 13 residues. The CDR3 DNA reads TGCGCCAGCAGCCAACCCGGCCGGCTCGGTCAGTACTTC. Protein product: CASSQPGRLGQYF.

This clonotype occurred many times. The CDR3 sequence is CASSLAENQPQHF. CDR3 nucleotide sequence: TGTGCCAGCAGTTTAGCAGAGAATCAGCCCCAGCATTTT. V is TRBV12-3 or TRBV12-4 and J is TRBJ1-5, with no clear D. The CDR3 consists of 13 residues. With 0 bases removed from V and 4 bases from J, the gap between germline ends came to 4 bases.

The chain is built from TRBV25-1 and TRBJ1-1; 12 bases match TRBD1. The germline gives CDR1 MGHDK, CDR2 SYGVNS. With 6 bases clipped from V and 1 base from J, the junction kept 3 bases outside the gene matches. The CDR3 consists of 15 residues. The CDR3 sequence is CASSWGQGANTEAFF. The CDR3 nucleotides read TGTGCCAGCAGCTGGGGACAGGGGGCGAACACTGAAGCTTTCTTT.

The chain uses TRBV5-1 and TRBJ2-3; D is unclear. This CDR3 contains 16 residues. The V end lost 0 bases, the J end lost 4 bases, and 15 bases lay between the germline ends. Germline V gene data show CDR1 as SGHRS and CDR2 as YFSETQ. CDR3 sequence: CASSLGVAMMADTQYF. The CDR3 coding sequence is TGCGCCAGCAGCTTGGGGGTAGCAATGATGGCAGATACGCAGTATTTT. The whole variable domain, remainder taken from reference TRBV5-1 and TRBJ2-3, is KAGVTQTPRYLIKTRGQQVTLSCSPISGHRSVSWYQQTPGQGLQFLFEYFSETQRNKGNFPGRFSGRQFSNSRSEMNVSTLELGDSALYLCASSLGVAMMADTQYFGPGTRLTVL.

The chain carries TRBV6-2 or TRBV6-3 and TRBJ1-5, with unresolved D. Germline lookup yields CDR1 MNHEY and CDR2 SVGEGT. V was trimmed by 5 bases and J by 7 bases, leaving 15 bases between them. The CDR3 has 14 residues. CDR3 sequence (DNA): TGTGCCAGCAGTAACCCTCAGCGGCACCAGCCCCAGCATTTT. Protein product: CASSNPQRHQPQHF.

This clonotype occurred a few times. This chain uses TRBV5-1 with TRBJ1-1; unclear D gene. Germline loops: CDR1 SGHRS, CDR2 YFSETQ. The CDR3 runs 14 residues. Trimming removed 0 bases at V and 5 bases at J, with 11 bases between. CDR3 in DNA: TGCGCCAGCAGCTTGGCCTTCGGCCCGACTGAAGCTTTCTTT. This gives the protein CASSLAFGPTEAFF.

The chain couples TRBV6-5 to TRBJ1-3; a weak D match, TRBD1 (6 bases). CDR1 and CDR2 (germline): MNHEY, SVGAGI. This CDR3 is built from 17 residues. V was pared by 6 bases and J by 0 bases, with 18 bases between. The CDR3 is CASRKGGFADSGNTIYF. The CDR3 coding sequence is TGTGCCAGCAGGAAAGGGGGGTTCGCCGACTCTGGAAACACCATATATTTT.

This clonotype appeared a few times. An end of the junction does not agree with germline; a read error may underlie this. The V call is TRBV4-1, the J call TRBJ2-5, with 8 bases matching TRBD2. Per germline, CDR1 MGHRA and CDR2 YSYEKL. This CDR3 is 13 amino acids long. The CDR3 loop is CASSQDPLAGILF. CDR3 coding DNA: TGCGCCAGCAGCCAAGATCCGCTAGCGGGTATCTTATTC.

This clonotype was seen more than once but under ten times. The chain joins TRBV6-2 or TRBV6-3 to TRBJ2-3; tentatively, D is TRBD2 (7 bases). This CDR3 comprises 17 residues. Deletions cut 0 bases from V and 6 bases from J, with 19 bases between. Per germline, CDR1 MNHEY and CDR2 SVGEGT. CDR3 coding DNA: TGTGCCAGCAGTTACTCGAAGGGGGGGGCACACCCCGATACGCAGTATTTT. Its translation: CASSYSKGGAHPDTQYF.

This clonotype was observed a few times. The chain uses TRBV7-8 and TRBJ1-2; TRBD1 matches 7 bases. V lost 5 bases and J lost 3; bases outside the gene matches: 6. The germline V gene encodes CDR1 SGHVS and CDR2 FQNEAQ. This CDR3 is 14 amino acids long. CDR3 in DNA: TGTGCCAGCAGCAACCAAGGGACAGACTATGGCTACACCTTC. Its translation: CASSNQGTDYGYTF.

Comments on this clonotype: It may be a read error: a sequence one base away is much more abundant. J is TRBJ1-1 and V is TRBV9; D ambiguous. CDR3 length: 13 amino acids. V was clipped by 1 base and J by 0 bases, with 4 bases between them. Per germline, CDR1 SGDLS and CDR2 YYNGEE. CDR3 sequence reads: CASSVWVNTEAFF. Written as DNA, the CDR3 is TGTGCCAGCAGCGTATGGGTGAACACTGAAGCTTTCTTT.

This clonotype was counted a few times. The gene calls are TRBV4-3 and TRBJ2-7, with 7 bases aligning to TRBD2. The ends lost 0 bases at V and 0 bases at J; junction bases unmatched: 8. The CDR3 totals 17 residues. Germline V gene lookup returns CDR1 LGHNA and CDR2 YSLEER. CDR3 protein: CASSQDQPAGPSYEQYV. In nucleotides, the CDR3 is TGCGCCAGCAGCCAAGATCAACCAGCGGGGCCCTCCTACGAGCAGTACGTC.

This clonotype was seen a few times. The V gene is TRBV6-1, the J gene TRBJ2-7; 8 bases fit TRBD2. CDR1 is MNHNS and CDR2 is SASEGT in the germline V gene. This CDR3 spans 13 amino acids. V was clipped by 4 bases and J by 1 base; unmatched bases: 0. The CDR3 region is CASSVAGSYEQYV. DNA for the CDR3: TGTGCCAGCAGTGTAGCGGGGTCCTACGAGCAGTACGTC.

There are many counts of this clonotype. The chain has TRBV18 and TRBJ1-6; D might be TRBD1 (5 bases). This CDR3 is built from 13 residues. Between the trimmed V and J ends, which lost 3 bases and 5 bases, there was a span of 5 bases. Germline V gene sequence: CDR1 KGHSH, CDR2 LQKENI. CDR3 region: CASSPDNNSPLHF. In DNA, the CDR3 is TGTGCCAGCTCACCGGACAATAATTCACCCCTCCACTTT. Based on the CDR3 plus reference TRBV18 and TRBJ1-6, the full variable domain is NAGVMQNPRHLVRRRGQEARLRCSPMKGHSHVYWYRQLPEEGLKFMVYLQKENIIDESGMPKERFSAEFPKEGPSILRIQQVVRGDSAAYFCASSPDNNSPLHFGNGTRLTVT.

This sequence joins TRBV27 and TRBJ2-5, with TRBD1 matching over 7 bases. The CDR3 consists of 16 residues. Losses at the gene ends were 2 bases for V and 1 base for J; bases not matched to a gene: 7. In germline, CDR1 is MNHEY, CDR2 SMNVEV (reference sequence). In DNA, the CDR3 is TGTGCCAGCAGTTTAGTCAGGGGGTTGCCCCAAGAGACCCAGTACTTC. Translated, it gives CASSLVRGLPQETQYF.